These 25 T cell receptor beta chains were sequenced from one sample in a study of vaccination and CD4 T cells after COVID-19. What these receptors recognize is not known. Treatment in this sample: 10-day PBMC culture with coronavirus spike peptide pools or control peptides (ViraFEST assay). With the Oncomine TCR Beta short-read assay, DNA from cultured CD4+ T cells was sequenced. MiXCR, applied by TCRdb to the PCR reads, yields one record per CDR3 protein. The sample consists of about 15,000 distinct CDR3 sequences, roughly 57% of them appearing once. What was sequenced was CD4+ T cells from blood, cultured in vitro. The source of these receptors is a human donor who had recovered from COVID-19.

In this sample, this clonotype turned up a few times. The chain uses TRBV20-1 and TRBJ2-5, with 7 bases matching TRBD2. The CDR3 length is 14 residues. The germline CDR1 and CDR2 sequences are DFQATT and SNEGSKA (reference sequence). J was trimmed by 4 bases and V by 0 bases; bases with no gene match: 5. CDR3 protein: CSARDPSGRETQYF. The CDR3, as DNA: TGCAGTGCTAGAGATCCTAGCGGACGAGAGACCCAGTACTTC.

The chain employs TRBV7-3 and TRBJ1-1; 11 bases are shared with TRBD1. Germline-derived CDR1 and CDR2 are SGHTA and FQGTGA. V lost 8 bases, J lost 4 bases, and 3 bases stayed unmatched. CDR3 size: 13 residues. The CDR3 protein is CASGGTGGTEAFF. In nucleotides, the CDR3 is TGTGCCAGCGGCGGGACAGGGGGCACTGAAGCTTTCTTT.

The V call is TRBV19, the J call TRBJ2-7, with D tentatively TRBD2 (5 bases). This CDR3 comprises 13 residues. Trimming pared 3 bases from V and 4 bases from J, leaving 10 bases between. Germline CDR1 is LNHDA and CDR2 is SQIVND (reference sequence). The CDR3 protein is CASSIGLGYEQYF. The CDR3 DNA reads as TGTGCCAGTAGTATCGGACTGGGATACGAGCAGTACTTC.

V and J are TRBV6-1 and TRBJ1-6; perhaps TRBD1 as D (5 bases). This CDR3 spans 15 amino acids. Trimming took off 5 bases at V and 10 bases at J, with 18 bases between the two ends. Germline V lookup: CDR1 MNHNS, CDR2 SASEGT. CDR3 in amino acids: CASSRAGWTGSPLHF. Here the CDR3 DNA reads TGTGCCAGCAGTCGGGCAGGGTGGACGGGCTCACCCCTCCACTTT.

This clonotype was seen more than once but under ten times. A junction end diverges from the germline sequence, so it may reflect a read error. The rearrangement joins TRBV27 to TRBJ2-1; a possible D gene is TRBD2 (5 bases). Germline loops: CDR1 MNHEY, CDR2 SMNVEV (reference sequence). This CDR3 region has 17 residues. The CDR3 protein is CASSSAAKRRSYNEQFF. The CDR3 region has the DNA TGTGCCAGCAGTTCCGCGGCTAAGCGGCGTTCTTACAATGAACAGTTCTTC.

The rearrangement uses TRBV4-2 and TRBJ1-1; the D is unclear. Trimming left V 4 bases short and J 6 bases short, with 18 bases between. The CDR3 covers 15 residues. CDR1 and CDR2 (germline): LGHNA, YNFKEQ. For the CDR3, the DNA is TGTGCCAGCAGCCGGAAGACGCGGGATCTCGCTGAAGCTTTCTTT. Encoded protein: CASSRKTRDLAEAFF.

This rearrangement joins TRBV7-3 to TRBJ2-1; D is perhaps TRBD1 or TRBD2 (5 bases each). The CDR3 runs to 14 residues. The germline CDR1 and CDR2 sequences are SGHTA and FQGTGA. The V and J ends lost 2 bases and 3 bases respectively, with 8 bases between them. The CDR3 region is CASSLGTDYNEQFF. The CDR3 bases are TGTGCCAGCAGCTTAGGGACGGACTACAATGAGCAGTTCTTC.

This chain joins TRBV6-1 and TRBJ1-2; D unresolved. This CDR3 comprises 11 residues. V lost 4 bases and J lost 8, with 8 bases in between. Germline V lookup: CDR1 MNHNS, CDR2 SASEGT. CDR3 DNA sequence: TGTGCCAGCAGTGCCGGCAGAGGCTACACCTTC. It encodes CASSAGRGYTF.

This chain joins TRBV2 and TRBJ2-2; no reliable D call. This CDR3 has 16 amino acids. The V gene lost 0 bases and the J gene lost 6 bases, with 14 bases spanning the gap. The germline V gene has CDR1 SNHLY and CDR2 FYNNEI. The CDR3 loop reads CASSEAASINAGELFF. The CDR3 nucleotides are TGTGCCAGCAGTGAAGCGGCTAGTATTAACGCCGGGGAGCTGTTTTTT.

This clonotype is a singleton in its sample. The J gene is TRBJ2-2, the V gene TRBV27; tentative D call: TRBD1 (6 bases). CDR1 MNHEY and CDR2 SMNVEV come from the germline V gene (reference sequence). V was clipped by 6 bases and J by 1 base, with 12 bases between them. The CDR3 runs 15 residues. CDR3 in amino acids: CASRPGTLNTGELFF. The DNA for the CDR3 is TGTGCCAGCAGACCCGGGACACTGAACACCGGGGAGCTGTTTTTT.

This clonotype appeared once. This chain connects TRBV7-3 to TRBJ1-1; 7 bases align to TRBD1. V was pared by 1 base and J by 2 bases, with 7 bases of the junction left unmatched. The CDR3 is 16 residues long. Germline V CDR1 and CDR2: SGHTA, FQGTGA. The CDR3 protein is CASSLRRGRGNTEAFF. CDR3 nucleotide sequence: TGTGCCAGCAGCTTAAGGAGGGGGCGCGGCAACACTGAAGCTTTCTTT.

The J gene is TRBJ2-5, the V gene TRBV10-2; 9 bases are shared with TRBD2. The CDR3 extends over 20 amino acids. Looked up from germline, CDR1 is WSHSY and CDR2 is SAAADI. Unmatched junction bases numbered 20, after V lost 0 bases and J lost 6 bases. The CDR3 sequence is CASSESTVLIAGAGKKTQYF. In DNA form, the CDR3 reads TGCGCCAGCAGTGAGTCCACAGTGCTAATAGCGGGAGCGGGAAAAAAGACCCAGTACTTC.

V and J are TRBV10-3 and TRBJ2-2, with 9 bases lining up with TRBD2. J lost 1 base, V lost 11 bases, and 5 bases had no gene match. This CDR3 region has 14 residues. The V gene's germline CDR1 is ENHRY and CDR2 SYGVKD. Written as DNA, the CDR3 is TGTGCCGCTGATAGCGGGGGGAACACCGGGGAGCTGTTTTTT. Amino acid sequence: CAADSGGNTGELFF.

This clonotype occurred a few times. The CDR3 bases are TGTGCCACCAGCAGCTGGCTAGCGGGATCCACAAAGTACGAGCAGTACTTC. Translated: CATSSWLAGSTKYEQYF. The chain couples TRBV15 to TRBJ2-7, with 9 positions matching TRBD2. The germline V gene encodes CDR1 LNHNV and CDR2 YYDKDF (reference sequence). The CDR3 is 17 amino acids. V was clipped by 3 bases and J by 4 bases; unmatched bases: 13.

In its sample, this clonotype was seen once. V usage is TRBV25-1 and J usage is TRBJ2-7; D is ambiguous. Trimming removed 3 bases from V and 2 bases from J, with 8 bases in between. The CDR3 has 13 amino acids. CDR1 and CDR2 (germline): MGHDK, SYGVNS. DNA for the CDR3: TGTGCCAGCAGTGACCAGTCCCCCTACGAGCAGTACTTC. Its protein is CASSDQSPYEQYF.

This clonotype was observed a few times. This sequence joins TRBV2 and TRBJ2-5, with TRBD1 matching 9 bases. Germline V gives CDR1 SNHLY, CDR2 FYNNEI. J lost 9 bases, V lost 5 bases, and 13 bases had no gene match. The CDR3 extends over 15 amino acids. CDR3 in amino acids: CASSSGTGTAGAQYF. The CDR3 bases are TGTGCCAGCAGTTCCGGGACAGGGACAGCTGGGGCCCAGTACTTC.

CDR3 in DNA: TGTGCCAGCAGTGCCCGAGCGGGGGGAACAGATACGCAGTATTTT. This codes for CASSARAGGTDTQYF. The V and J genes are TRBV6-4 and TRBJ2-3; 9 bases line up with TRBD2. J lost 3 bases, V lost 4 bases, and 5 bases had no gene match. This CDR3 contains 15 residues. The germline V gene has CDR1 MRHNA and CDR2 SNTAGT.

This chain links TRBV7-8 with TRBJ1-5, with TRBD1 matching 9 bases. Losses at the gene ends were 5 bases for V and 3 bases for J; bases not matched to a gene: 5. The germline gives CDR1 SGHVS, CDR2 FQNEAQ. CDR3 length: 15 amino acids. CDR3 sequence reads: CASSLRTGDNQPQHF. CDR3 nucleotides: TGTGCCAGCAGCCTTAGGACAGGGGACAATCAGCCCCAGCATTTT.

This chain uses TRBV20-1 with TRBJ2-2, with D possibly called TRBD1 or TRBD2 (5 bases each). Germline V gene lookup returns CDR1 DFQATT and CDR2 SNEGSKA (reference sequence). Trimming removed 3 bases from V and 4 bases from J, with 9 bases in between. The CDR3 consists of 13 residues. The chain's CDR3 is CSASRAGTGELFF. CDR3 nucleotides: TGCAGTGCTAGCAGGGCGGGCACCGGGGAGCTGTTTTTT.

V is TRBV19 and J is TRBJ2-1; 10 bases align to TRBD2. V lost 9 bases and J lost 4; bases outside the gene matches: 6. The CDR3 runs to 14 residues. Germline CDR1 reads LNHDA; CDR2 reads SQIVND (reference sequence). The CDR3 region is CASGAGGFYNEQFF. The CDR3 DNA is TGTGCCAGCGGAGCGGGAGGGTTTTACAATGAGCAGTTCTTC. Filled out from reference TRBV19 and TRBJ2-1, the complete variable domain reads DGGITQSPKYLFRKEGQNVTLSCEQNLNHDAMYWYRQDPGQGLRLIYYSQIVNDFQKGDIAEGYSVSREKKESFPLTVTSAQKNPTAFYLCASGAGGFYNEQFFGPGTRLTVL.

This chain links TRBV7-8 with TRBJ1-5, with a tentative D call TRBD1 (5 bases). Germline V CDR1 and CDR2: SGHVS, FQNEAQ. The V gene lost 1 base and the J gene lost 3 bases, with 13 bases spanning the gap. CDR3 length: 16 amino acids. CDR3 DNA sequence: TGTGCCAGCAGCTTAGAAGGTGTCAGGGTCAATCAGCCCCAGCATTTT. Protein product: CASSLEGVRVNQPQHF. The full variable domain, its missing parts supplied by reference TRBV7-8 and TRBJ1-5, is GAGVSQSPRYKVAKRGQDVALRCDPISGHVSLFWYQQALGQGPEFLTYFQNEAQLDKSGLPSDRFFAERPEGSVSTLKIQRTQQEDSAVYLCASSLEGVRVNQPQHFGDGTRLSIL.

The chain couples TRBV6-1 to TRBJ2-2; 9 bases align to TRBD2. Germline V gene sequence: CDR1 MNHNS, CDR2 SASEGT. The J segment lost 3 bases and the V segment lost 7 bases, leaving 3 bases of the junction unmatched. The CDR3 runs to 14 residues. CDR3 DNA sequence: TGTGCCAGCACTTGGACTAGCGACACCGGGGAGCTGTTTTTT. This encodes CASTWTSDTGELFF.

This clonotype was seen a handful of times. The CDR3 DNA is TGTGCCAGCAGTCCCATACATGAAATGAACACTGAAGCTTTCTTT. Translating gives CASSPIHEMNTEAFF. The V and J genes are TRBV6-1 and TRBJ1-1; no clear D gene. The CDR3 extends over 15 amino acids. CDR1 and CDR2 (germline): MNHNS, SASEGT. V shed 5 bases and J shed 0 bases, with 13 bases lying between them.

The chain carries TRBV28 and TRBJ2-1, with TRBD1 matching over 7 bases. The germline gives CDR1 MDHEN, CDR2 SYDVKM. V was clipped by 8 bases and J by 2 bases; unmatched bases: 12. This CDR3 has 16 amino acids. CDR3 DNA sequence: TGTGCCAGCCCCCCCGTAAGGACAGGAGCCTACAATGAGCAGTTCTTC. Translation: CASPPVRTGAYNEQFF.

The J gene is TRBJ2-5, the V gene TRBV2, with D possibly TRBD1 on 6 matching bases. V was shortened by 0 bases and J by 5 bases, with 16 bases between the two germline ends. CDR3 length equals 16 residues. CDR1 is SNHLY, CDR2 FYNNEI, per germline. The CDR3 DNA sequence: TGTGCCAGCAGTGAAGCCATCCAAGGGGGACCCGAGACCCAGTACTTC. Protein product: CASSEAIQGGPETQYF.